Presented here are 9 T cell receptor beta chains from one specimen sequenced in a study of CD8+CD57+ T cells in acquired aplastic anemia. Whoever was chosen for sequencing had shown CD8+CD57+ cell expansion by flow cytometry. Genomic DNA constituted the template upon which TCR beta VDJ and CDR3 profiling was performed. TCRdb used MiXCR to reprocess the reads, holding one entry per CDR3 protein. The sample has 55,000 to 60,000 distinct CDR3 sequences; around 57% are singletons. Sample: sorted CD4+, CD8+, or CD8+CD57+ T cells (not recorded which) from PBMCs. The receptors come from a human donor with aplastic anemia.

This chain joins TRBV7-6 and TRBJ2-2; D gene unclear. V was trimmed by 1 base and J by 5 bases, leaving 11 bases between them. The CDR3 spans 15 residues. The germline V gene encodes CDR1 SGHVS and CDR2 FNYEAQ. DNA of the CDR3: TGTGCCAGCAGCTTAGGAGCCCTAACGACCGGGGAGCTGTTTTTT. This codes for CASSLGALTTGELFF.

This clonotype was found many times. The chain recombines TRBV20-1 with TRBJ1-2; possibly TRBD1 for D (6 bases). The germline V and J ends were trimmed by 2 bases and 4 bases, with 14 bases remaining between them. Germline V gives CDR1 DFQATT, CDR2 SNEGSKA (reference sequence). There are 14 residues in the CDR3. CDR3 region: CSARTRGEGYGYTF. CDR3 DNA: TGCAGTGCTAGAACCAGGGGAGAGGGCTATGGCTACACCTTC.

Only one count was recorded for this clonotype. The CDR3 spells CASSAGTGGAEDYGYTF. CDR3 nucleotides: TGTGCCAGCAGCGCTGGGACAGGGGGCGCTGAGGACTATGGCTACACCTTC. This rearrangement joins TRBV9 to TRBJ1-2; TRBD1 matches 12 bases. With 3 bases clipped from V and 3 bases from J, the junction kept 9 bases outside the gene matches. Germline V gene data show CDR1 as SGDLS and CDR2 as YYNGEE. This CDR3 is 17 amino acids long.

The CDR3 reads CASSPKGTSRQTQYF. The CDR3 nucleotides are TGCGCCAGCAGCCCGAAGGGGACTAGTCGGCAGACCCAGTACTTC. This chain connects TRBV4-3 to TRBJ2-5; 8 nucleotides line up with TRBD2. The junction had 10 bases not matched to a gene; V was cut back by 4 bases and J by 6 bases. CDR3 length: 15 residues. The germline CDR1 and CDR2 sequences are LGHNA and YSLEER.

This clonotype was detected a few times. The chain is built from TRBV29-1 and TRBJ1-2; TRBD1 agrees at 8 bases. V dropped 6 bases and J dropped 4; count of bases not matched to a gene: 4. CDR1 and CDR2 from the germline V gene are SQVTM and ANQGSEA. The CDR3 is made up of 12 amino acids. CDR3 sequence reads: CSVLGQGYGYTF. The CDR3 coding sequence is TGCAGCGTCCTAGGACAGGGCTATGGCTACACCTTC.

The V and J genes are TRBV10-3 and TRBJ1-1; D remains unclear. Per the germline V gene, CDR1 is ENHRY and CDR2 is SYGVKD. This CDR3 has 11 residues. In DNA form, the CDR3 reads TGTGCTATCGGTGAGTCAGAAAAAGCTTTCTTT. Its translation is CAIGESEKAFF.

The chain uses TRBV7-8 and TRBJ1-2; unclear D gene. V shed 1 base and J shed 0 bases, with 9 bases lying between them. The germline gives CDR1 SGHVS, CDR2 FQNEAQ. The CDR3 totals 15 residues. In DNA, the CDR3 is TGTGCCAGCAGCTTAGATTTTTCAGCTAACTATGGCTACACCTTC. Amino acid sequence: CASSLDFSANYGYTF.

This clonotype showed up many times. The chain links TRBV19 to TRBJ1-1; D gene ambiguous. Trimming stripped 6 bases from V and 6 bases from J, with 23 bases between. Germline V gives CDR1 LNHDA, CDR2 SQIVND (reference sequence). The CDR3 is 16 amino acids. The CDR3 spells CASRRDTHRLGAEAFF. Written as DNA, the CDR3 is TGTGCCAGTAGGAGGGATACACATAGACTTGGCGCTGAAGCTTTCTTT.

For this clonotype: This clone may be a read error of a much larger clone one base away. The gene calls are TRBV4-3 and TRBJ2-1; 7 nucleotides line up with TRBD1. CDR1 is LGHNA, CDR2 YSLEER, per germline. CDR3 length: 16 amino acids. For the CDR3, the DNA is TGCGCCAGCAGCCCCCTCCAGGGGGTACCCTACGATGAGCAGTTCTTC. This sequence encodes CASSPLQGVPYDEQFF.